This T cell receptor (beta chain) is drawn from a study of identical twins. V gave up 6 bases and J gave up 5 bases; unmatched junction bases: 20. The CDR3 length is 18 residues. The germline CDR1 and CDR2 sequences are DFQATT and SNEGSKA (reference sequence). This clonotype came up a few times. TCRdb redid the calling of the 5' RACE reads with MiXCR, one entry per CDR3 protein. The table has about 790,000 distinct CDR3 sequences, about 18% seen once. All donors were healthy Caucasians. The same data also went into a second study, on T cells expressing NK-cell markers.

The chain carries TRBV20-1 and TRBJ2-1, with 9 positions matching TRBD1. The receptor was derived from a woman aged 18-29 years in good health. The sample taken for sequencing was PBMCs. CDR3 sequence: CSAEPDVAGTGSDNEQFF. Written as DNA, the CDR3 is TGCAGTGCCGAGCCAGATGTTGCAGGGACAGGGTCGGACAATGAGCAGTTCTTC.